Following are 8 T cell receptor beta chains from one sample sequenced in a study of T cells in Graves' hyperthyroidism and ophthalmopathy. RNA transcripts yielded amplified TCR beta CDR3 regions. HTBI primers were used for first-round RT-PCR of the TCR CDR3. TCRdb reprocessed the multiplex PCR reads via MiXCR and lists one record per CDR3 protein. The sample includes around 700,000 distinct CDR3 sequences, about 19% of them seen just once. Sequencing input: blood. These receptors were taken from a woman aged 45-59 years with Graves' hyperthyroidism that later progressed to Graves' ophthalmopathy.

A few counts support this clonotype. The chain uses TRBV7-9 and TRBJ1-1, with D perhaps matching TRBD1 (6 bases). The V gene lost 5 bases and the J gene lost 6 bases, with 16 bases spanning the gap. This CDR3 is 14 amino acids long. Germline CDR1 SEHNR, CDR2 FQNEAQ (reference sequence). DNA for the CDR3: TGTGCCAGCAGCCATATAAGGGGGGACCCTGAAGCTTTCTTT. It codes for CASSHIRGDPEAFF.

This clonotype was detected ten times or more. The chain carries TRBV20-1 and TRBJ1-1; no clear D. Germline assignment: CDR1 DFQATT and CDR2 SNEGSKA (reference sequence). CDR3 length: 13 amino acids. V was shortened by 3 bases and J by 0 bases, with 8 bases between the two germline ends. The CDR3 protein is CSASYGLNTEAFF. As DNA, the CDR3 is TGCAGTGCTAGCTACGGGTTGAACACTGAAGCTTTCTTT.

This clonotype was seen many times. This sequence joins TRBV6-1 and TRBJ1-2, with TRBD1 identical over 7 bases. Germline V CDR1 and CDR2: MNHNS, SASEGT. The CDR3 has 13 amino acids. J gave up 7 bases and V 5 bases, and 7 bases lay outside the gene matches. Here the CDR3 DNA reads TGTGCCAGCAGTTTAGGTCAGGGGGTTGGCTACACCTTC. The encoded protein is CASSLGQGVGYTF.

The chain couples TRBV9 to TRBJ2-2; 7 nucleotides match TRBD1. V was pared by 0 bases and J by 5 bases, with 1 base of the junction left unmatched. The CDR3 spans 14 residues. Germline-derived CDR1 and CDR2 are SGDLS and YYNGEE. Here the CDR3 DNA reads TGTGCCAGCAGCGTAGAGACAGGGACCGGGGAGCTGTTTTTT. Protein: CASSVETGTGELFF.

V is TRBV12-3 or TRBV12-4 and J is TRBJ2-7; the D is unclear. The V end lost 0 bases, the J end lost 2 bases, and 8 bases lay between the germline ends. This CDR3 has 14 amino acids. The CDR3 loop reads CASSLADRTYEQYF. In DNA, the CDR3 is TGTGCCAGCAGTTTAGCGGATCGAACCTACGAGCAGTACTTC.

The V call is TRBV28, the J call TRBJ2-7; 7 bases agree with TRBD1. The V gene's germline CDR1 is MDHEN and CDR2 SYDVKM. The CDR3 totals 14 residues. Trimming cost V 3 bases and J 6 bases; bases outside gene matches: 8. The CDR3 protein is CASSFTTGPGEQYF. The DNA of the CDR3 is TGTGCCAGCAGTTTTACGACAGGGCCCGGCGAGCAGTACTTC.

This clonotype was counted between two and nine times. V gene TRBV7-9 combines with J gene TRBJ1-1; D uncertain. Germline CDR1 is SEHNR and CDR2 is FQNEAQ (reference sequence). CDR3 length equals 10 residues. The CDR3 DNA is TGTGGGTATGAGGACACTGAAGCTTTCTTT. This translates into CGYEDTEAFF.

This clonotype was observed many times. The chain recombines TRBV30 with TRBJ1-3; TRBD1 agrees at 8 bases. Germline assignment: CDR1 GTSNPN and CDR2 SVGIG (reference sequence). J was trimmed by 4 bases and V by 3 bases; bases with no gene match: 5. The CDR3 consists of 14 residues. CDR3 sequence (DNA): TGTGCCTGGAGCAGAAGGACAGGGGGAAACACCATATATTTT. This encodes CAWSRRTGGNTIYF.